Shown below are 18 T cell receptor beta chains from a single sample sequenced in a study of response to subunit inactivated influenza vaccine. One entry per CDR3 protein, called by TCRdb with MiXCR from the RT-PCR reads. The sample lists more than 150,000 distinct CDR3 sequences; about 10% were seen once. Sequences were derived from CD8+ T cells sorted from PBMCs, sampled 23 months after vaccination. The source of these receptors is a man aged 45 to 70 who received an inactivated influenza vaccine.

In this sample, this clonotype turned up a few times. The V gene is TRBV12-3 or TRBV12-4, the J gene TRBJ1-6; no reliable D call. This CDR3 has 14 amino acids. Between the trimmed V and J ends, which lost 4 bases and 4 bases, there was a span of 8 bases. The CDR3, as DNA: TGTGCCAGCAGTTCTGTGGATTATAATTCACCCCTCCACTTT. This sequence encodes CASSSVDYNSPLHF.

This clonotype has a handful of counts. The V and J genes are TRBV29-1 and TRBJ1-2; D perhaps matches TRBD1 (5 bases). The CDR3 sequence is 12 residues long. The germline V gene has CDR1 SQVTM and CDR2 ANQGSEA. V gave up 7 bases and J gave up 4 bases, with 13 bases separating them. The CDR3 region is CSARGGTYGYTF. CDR3 coding DNA: TGCAGCGCCCGGGGAGGGACCTATGGCTACACCTTC.

This clonotype was observed a few times. V and J are TRBV27 and TRBJ2-6, with 9 positions matching TRBD1. The CDR3 runs 18 residues. Germline values: CDR1 MNHEY, CDR2 SMNVEV (reference sequence). Losses at the gene ends were 5 bases for V and 1 base for J; bases not matched to a gene: 9. The CDR3 sequence: CASSPNRGRGSGANVLTF. DNA for the CDR3: TGTGCCAGCAGTCCCAACAGGGGGCGGGGATCTGGGGCCAACGTCCTGACTTTC.

The CDR3 DNA reads as TGCGCCAGCAGCTTGACAACGAGGGGTTATTCAGATACGCAGTATTTT. This gives the protein CASSLTTRGYSDTQYF. The gene calls are TRBV5-1 and TRBJ2-3; D assignment may be TRBD1 or TRBD2 (5 bases each). V gave up 1 base and J gave up 4 bases, with 16 bases separating them. This CDR3 spans 16 amino acids. Germline V gene data show CDR1 as SGHRS and CDR2 as YFSETQ.

This clonotype was detected many times. This rearrangement joins TRBV28 to TRBJ2-1; the match to TRBD2 covers 13 bases. There are 18 residues in the CDR3. The germline V gene encodes CDR1 MDHEN and CDR2 SYDVKM. V dropped 3 bases and J dropped 5; count of bases not matched to a gene: 10. The CDR3 loop is CASSFGLAGEYGDNEQFF. CDR3 DNA sequence: TGTGCCAGCAGTTTTGGACTAGCGGGAGAGTATGGGGACAATGAGCAGTTCTTC.

The J gene is TRBJ1-1, the V gene TRBV14; D ambiguous. Trimming shortened V by 1 base and J by 2 bases, and 5 bases separated the two germline ends. Germline V gene data show CDR1 as SGHDN and CDR2 as FVKESK. This CDR3 contains 13 residues. CDR3 sequence: CASSQAPNTEAFF. The CDR3 DNA reads TGTGCCAGCAGCCAAGCCCCTAACACTGAAGCTTTCTTT.

The V gene is TRBV11-2, the J gene TRBJ2-2; D remains unclear. V lost 7 bases, J lost 6 bases, and 6 bases lay in between. There are 11 residues in the CDR3. Germline values: CDR1 SGHAT, CDR2 FQNNGV. CDR3 loop: CASILSGELFF. CDR3 DNA sequence: TGTGCCAGCATACTGTCCGGGGAGCTGTTTTTT.

Remarks on this clonotype: A junction boundary mismatches the germline segment, possibly from a read error. The chain carries TRBV20-1 and TRBJ1-1; D gene ambiguous. This CDR3 region has 12 residues. Germline-derived CDR1 and CDR2 are DFQATT and SNEGSKA (reference sequence). Here the CDR3 DNA reads TGCAGTGCTAGAGATAAAAACAGTGAAGCTTTCTTT. Its translation: CSARDKNSEAFF.

This clonotype showed up many times. The chain combines TRBV12-3 or TRBV12-4 with TRBJ2-1; 11 nucleotides match TRBD2. The CDR3 sequence is 16 residues long. V shed 5 bases, J shed 2 bases, and the junction held 5 bases outside the gene matches. Here the CDR3 reads CASSLYSGGAYNEQFF. CDR3 in DNA: TGTGCCAGCAGTCTCTATAGCGGGGGGGCCTACAATGAGCAGTTCTTC.

In its sample, this clonotype was seen many times. The chain recombines TRBV9 with TRBJ2-3; TRBD2 matches at 13 bases. Germline CDR1 reads SGDLS; CDR2 reads YYNGEE. Trimming took 3 bases from V and 2 from J; bases not matched to a gene: 9. The CDR3 loop spans 18 amino acids. The CDR3 DNA sequence: TGTGCCAGCAGCGCCAACCTCGGACTAGCGGGGGACACAGATACGCAGTATTTT. Its protein is CASSANLGLAGDTDTQYF.

This clonotype was observed many times. The V and J genes are TRBV4-2 and TRBJ2-7; D might be TRBD1 (5 bases). CDR3 length: 14 residues. Germline CDR1 is LGHNA and CDR2 is YNFKEQ. Trimming shortened V by 4 bases and J by 6 bases, and 16 bases separated the two germline ends. CDR3 sequence (DNA): TGTGCCAGCAGCCCCCCAGGGAAAAGGATCGAGCAGTACTTC. As protein: CASSPPGKRIEQYF.

This chain links TRBV7-8 with TRBJ1-1; D is uncertain. The germline CDR1 and CDR2 sequences are SGHVS and FQNEAQ. The V and J ends lost 1 base and 0 bases respectively, with 9 bases between them. The CDR3 runs to 15 residues. The CDR3 DNA reads as TGTGCCAGCAGCTTAGGCTCCTTCATGAACACTGAAGCTTTCTTT. This encodes CASSLGSFMNTEAFF. The full variable domain, its missing parts supplied by reference TRBV7-8 and TRBJ1-1, is GAGVSQSPRYKVAKRGQDVALRCDPISGHVSLFWYQQALGQGPEFLTYFQNEAQLDKSGLPSDRFFAERPEGSVSTLKIQRTQQEDSAVYLCASSLGSFMNTEAFFGQGTRLTVV.

This chain links TRBV6-2 or TRBV6-3 with TRBJ1-1; D call uncertain. Germline CDR1 reads MNHEY; CDR2 reads SVGEGT. Trimming cost V 6 bases and J 0 bases, with 2 bases left between them. The CDR3 is 11 residues long. CDR3 region: CASRMNTEAFF. CDR3 sequence (DNA): TGTGCCAGCAGAATGAACACTGAAGCTTTCTTT.

The rearrangement joins TRBV30 to TRBJ2-1, with TRBD1 identical over 7 bases. The CDR3 is made up of 12 amino acids. J lost 8 bases, V lost 5 bases, and 6 bases had no gene match. Germline-derived CDR1 and CDR2 are GTSNPN and SVGIG (reference sequence). This CDR3 is CAWDRVGDEQFF. For the CDR3, the DNA is TGTGCCTGGGACAGGGTCGGCGATGAGCAGTTCTTC.

This clonotype has a count of ten or more. This chain connects TRBV20-1 to TRBJ2-1, with TRBD2 as a possible D gene (6 bases). Germline V gene sequence: CDR1 DFQATT, CDR2 SNEGSKA (reference sequence). This CDR3 contains 15 residues. Trimming took off 0 bases at V and 2 bases at J, with 11 bases between the two ends. In DNA, the CDR3 is TGCAGTGCTAGAGATAGATGGACTACCTACAATGAGCAGTTCTTC. It encodes CSARDRWTTYNEQFF.

This clonotype was seen ten or more times. The chain joins TRBV4-2 to TRBJ1-6, with 8 bases identical to TRBD1. The germline gives CDR1 LGHNA, CDR2 YNFKEQ. This CDR3 is 15 amino acids long. Trimming removed 3 bases from V and 7 bases from J; junction bases left unmatched: 5. CDR3 residues: CASSQSTGDNSPLHF. The DNA for the CDR3 is TGTGCCAGCAGCCAGTCGACAGGGGACAATTCACCCCTCCACTTT.

This clonotype was seen only a few times. The CDR3: CASSEAWVPYGYTF. The DNA for the CDR3 is TGTGCCAGCAGTGAAGCTTGGGTTCCCTATGGCTACACCTTC. This rearrangement joins TRBV2 to TRBJ1-2, with D uncertain. V dropped 0 bases and J dropped 4 bases, with 9 bases sitting between them. The germline V gene has CDR1 SNHLY and CDR2 FYNNEI. The CDR3 is 14 amino acids.

The chain combines TRBV6-2 or TRBV6-3 with TRBJ2-5; tentative D call: TRBD2 (5 bases). From germline, CDR1 is MNHEY and CDR2 SVGEGT. The CDR3 totals 13 residues. V lost 2 bases and J lost 5, with 9 bases in between. The CDR3 is CASSYGGGETQYF. The CDR3 region has the DNA TGTGCCAGCAGTTACGGCGGCGGGGAGACCCAGTACTTC.